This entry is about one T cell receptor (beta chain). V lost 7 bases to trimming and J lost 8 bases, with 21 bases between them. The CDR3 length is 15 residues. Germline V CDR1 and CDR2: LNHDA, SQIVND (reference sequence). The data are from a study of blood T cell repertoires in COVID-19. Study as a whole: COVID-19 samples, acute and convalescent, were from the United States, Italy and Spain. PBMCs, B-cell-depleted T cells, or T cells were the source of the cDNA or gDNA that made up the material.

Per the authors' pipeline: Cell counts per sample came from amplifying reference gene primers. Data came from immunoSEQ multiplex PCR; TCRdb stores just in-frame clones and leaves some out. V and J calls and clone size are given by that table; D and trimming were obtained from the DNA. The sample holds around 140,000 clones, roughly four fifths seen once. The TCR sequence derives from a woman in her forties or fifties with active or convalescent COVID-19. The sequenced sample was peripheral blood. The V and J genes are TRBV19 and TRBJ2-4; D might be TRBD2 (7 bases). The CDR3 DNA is TGTGCCAGTATGGGGAGGGGGTCAGGGGTAGACATTCAGTACTTC. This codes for CASMGRGSGVDIQYF.